These T cell receptor beta chains were read from a single sample in a study of blood T cell repertoires in COVID-19. Produced via immunoSEQ multiplex PCR; TCRdb's table is partial and in-frame only. The sample yields 340,000 or so clones, around nine tenths seen once. The specimen was peripheral blood. These receptors originate from a man aged 45-65 years with active or convalescent COVID-19. CDR3s include the opening cysteine and the closing phenylalanine or tryptophan. The D gene is left open where the match is weak. Some rows mark clone size as missing; the rest say once, few, many or name a class of expanded clone.

cdr3_nt cdr3_aa j_call d_call clone_size cdr3_length v_call
TGCGCCAGCAGCTCGACAGGGGTGAGCACTGAAGCTTTCTTT CASSSTGVSTEAFF TRBJ1-1 TRBD1 - 14 TRBV5-1
TGCGCCAGCAGCCGCGACCCGCTAGCGGGGAACAATGAGCAGTTCTTC CASSRDPLAGNNEQFF TRBJ2-1 TRBD2 - 16 TRBV5-1
TGTGCCACCAGTGATTTAAGGGGCAGCAAGTACGAGCAGTACTTC CATSDLRGSKYEQYF TRBJ2-7 - once 15 TRBV24-1
TGTGCCAGCAGCTTAGCTGGACAGGCCTATGGCTACACCTTC CASSLAGQAYGYTF TRBJ1-2 TRBD1 - 14 TRBV11-1
TGTGCCAGCTCACCCTACCGAGCACAGGGAAACACCGGGGAGCTGTTTTTT CASSPYRAQGNTGELFF TRBJ2-2 - - 17 TRBV18
TGTGCCAGCAGTGTTGGAGGACTTAATGAAAAACTGTTTTTT CASSVGGLNEKLFF TRBJ1-4 - - 14 TRBV2
TGCGCCAGCAGATTGGACAACACTAATGAAAAACTGTTTTTT CASRLDNTNEKLFF TRBJ1-4 - - 14 TRBV5-1
TGTGCCAGCAGCATAACAGGTTTCACAGATACGCAGTATTTT CASSITGFTDTQYF TRBJ2-3 - - 14 TRBV7-9
TGTGCCAGCTCACCCCCCGACGGGGACCAAGAGACCCAGTACTTC CASSPPDGDQETQYF TRBJ2-5 - - 15 TRBV18
TGTGCCAGCAGTTCCCTCGCGGGGCCCGCTGGAAACACCATATATTTT CASSSLAGPAGNTIYF TRBJ1-3 - - 16 TRBV28
TGTGCCAGCAGCTTGGGACTAGCGCTCCACAATGAGCAGTTCTTC CASSLGLALHNEQFF TRBJ2-1 TRBD2 - 15 TRBV5-6
TGCGCCAGCAGCCAAACAAACACAGGGTGGTACGAGCAGTACTTC CASSQTNTGWYEQYF TRBJ2-7 - once 15 TRBV4-3
TGTGCCAGCAGCAGGACAGGGGTAGGCTATGGCTACACCTTC CASSRTGVGYGYTF TRBJ1-2 TRBD1 - 14 TRBV6-5
TGTGCCAGCAGCGCAAGTAAGTCGGCGGCCTACGAGCAGTACTTC CASSASKSAAYEQYF TRBJ2-7 - - 15 TRBV7-2
TGTGCCAGCAGCAAAGGCACCTTCGACCCGGGGTACGAGCAGTACTTC CASSKGTFDPGYEQYF TRBJ2-7 - - 16 TRBV21-1
TGTGCCAGCAGCTACGAACCTAAGCCCTACGAGCAGTACTTC CASSYEPKPYEQYF TRBJ2-7 - - 14 TRBV3-1/TRBV3-2
TGTGCCAGCAGCCTGAGGGAGAACACTGAAGCTTTCTTT CASSLRENTEAFF TRBJ1-1 - - 13 TRBV7-8
TGTGCCTGGGCCGGGAATTCACCCCTCCACTTT CAWAGNSPLHF TRBJ1-6 - - 11 TRBV30
TGTGCCAGCAAAAATCCTTCTTGGACTAGCGGGAGAGGTTCCTACAATGAGCAGTTCTTC CASKNPSWTSGRGSYNEQFF TRBJ2-1 TRBD2 - 20 TRBV2
TGTGCCAGTAGTATCCCGGACAGGGTCCCCACTGAAGCTTTCTTT CASSIPDRVPTEAFF TRBJ1-1 TRBD1 - 15 TRBV19
TGTGCCAGCAGCCAAGTAGCGGGTGCCTACGAGCAGTACTTC CASSQVAGAYEQYF TRBJ2-7 TRBD2 - 14 TRBV3-1/TRBV3-2
TGTGCCAGCAGCTCCGGGACAGGGCGCAACTATGGCCACACCTTC CASSSGTGRNYGHTF TRBJ1-2 TRBD1 - 15 TRBV5-4
TGTGCCAGCAGTGAACTGGGGGCCTCTGGGGCCAACGTCCTGACTTTC CASSELGASGANVLTF TRBJ2-6 - - 16 TRBV2
TGTGCCAGCGTGCGGGGTCGTCAAGAGACCCAGTACTTC CASVRGRQETQYF TRBJ2-5 - - 13 TRBV2
TGCAGCGTGCACGGGCCAGGGATAGCGGGAGTATACGAGCAGTACTTC CSVHGPGIAGVYEQYF TRBJ2-7 TRBD2 - 16 TRBV29-1
TGTGCCAGTGGGAGGACGGGGTACGAGCAGTACTTC CASGRTGYEQYF TRBJ2-7 - - 12 TRBV11-2
TGTGCCTGGAGTTCCGGCTCTGGAAACACCATATATTTT CAWSSGSGNTIYF TRBJ1-3 - - 13 TRBV30
TGTGCCAGCAGCCCCCGGGGGGCGGTCCCTGAAGCTTTCTTT CASSPRGAVPEAFF TRBJ1-1 - - 14 TRBV11-2
TGTGCCAGCTCACCACCCGGACCGGGACAGGGTAAAGTCTTC CASSPPGPGQGKVF TRBJ2-4 TRBD1 - 14 TRBV18
TGTGCCAGCAGCCGCGGGGCGAACACCGGGGAGCTGTTTTTT CASSRGANTGELFF TRBJ2-2 - - 14 TRBV27
TGTGCCAGTAGTCGGGCGGGAGGAACCTACGAGCAGTACTTC CASSRAGGTYEQYF TRBJ2-7 TRBD2 once 14 TRBV19
TGTGCCAGCAGGGAGTTTGGGGGGGTACCCTACGAGCAGTACTTC CASREFGGVPYEQYF TRBJ2-7 TRBD2 - 15 TRBV5-5
TGTGCCAGCAGTCAAGACAGGTCCTATAATTCACCCCTCCACTTT CASSQDRSYNSPLHF TRBJ1-6 - once 15 TRBV2
TGCGCCAGCAGCCCGACTAGCGGGAGGGCGAAAGAGACCCAGTACTTC CASSPTSGRAKETQYF TRBJ2-5 TRBD2 - 16 TRBV5-1
TGTGCCAGCAGCTTTCAACAGGGGATTAACTATGGCTACACCTTC CASSFQQGINYGYTF TRBJ1-2 TRBD1 - 15 TRBV7-2
TGTGCCAGCAGCCTATCTCCAGGGATCTATGGCTACACCTTC CASSLSPGIYGYTF TRBJ1-2 - - 14 TRBV3-1/TRBV3-2
TGTGCCTGGGAAACGGGGAGTTACGAGCAGTACTTC CAWETGSYEQYF TRBJ2-7 - - 12 TRBV30
TGTGCCAGCAGACCAGGGGGCCTGGATGAAAAACTGTTTTTT CASRPGGLDEKLFF TRBJ1-4 TRBD1 - 14 TRBV6-5
TGTGCCAGCAGTCTCGACAGGGAGTACGGCTACACCTTC CASSLDREYGYTF TRBJ1-2 TRBD1 - 13 TRBV6-5
TGTGCCAGTAGTGGCAGGGTCGGAGATAATTCACCCCTCCACTTT CASSGRVGDNSPLHF TRBJ1-6 - - 15 TRBV19
TGTGCCAGCAGCCAACGCGCACAGAAAAACAATGAGCAGTTCTTC CASSQRAQKNNEQFF TRBJ2-1 - - 15 TRBV3-1/TRBV3-2
TGCGCCAGCAGCCGTAGCGGGGCTTTTGAGACCCAGTACTTC CASSRSGAFETQYF TRBJ2-5 TRBD2 - 14 TRBV5-1
TGTGCCAGCAGTTACTCTAGGCAGGGGCAGACCTACGAGCAGTACTTC CASSYSRQGQTYEQYF TRBJ2-7 - - 16 TRBV6-5
TGTGCCAGCTCTTCCCTAGCCAAAAACATTCAGTACTTC CASSSLAKNIQYF TRBJ2-4 - - 13 TRBV18
TGTGCCAGCAGCTTGAAGGGGGCGAACACTGAAGCTTTCTTT CASSLKGANTEAFF TRBJ1-1 TRBD1 - 14 TRBV7-9
TGTGCCAGCAGCTTAGCCGGGTTTGCGAACTACGAGCAGTACTTC CASSLAGFANYEQYF TRBJ2-7 - few 15 TRBV7-9
TGTGCCATCAGGGGGACAGGGTTTGAAGCTTTCTTT CAIRGTGFEAFF TRBJ1-1 TRBD1 - 12 TRBV10-3
TGTGCCAGCAGCTTGACAGGGGGCGGAGAGACCCAGTACTTC CASSLTGGGETQYF TRBJ2-5 TRBD1 - 14 TRBV5-6
TGTGCCAGCAACTTCCAGCGGGACCAAGAGACCCAGTACTTC CASNFQRDQETQYF TRBJ2-5 - - 14 TRBV11-1
TGTGCCAGCAGAAAAGAGACAGGAGCCTACGAGCAGTACTTC CASRKETGAYEQYF TRBJ2-7 - - 14 TRBV2
TGTGCCAGCAGTTTCCGGGACAGGAACTACGAGCAGTACTTC CASSFRDRNYEQYF TRBJ2-7 TRBD1 - 14 TRBV28
TGTGCCAGCATCCAAGGGGCAGATTCTAATTCACCCCTCCACTTT CASIQGADSNSPLHF TRBJ1-6 - - 15 TRBV11-3
TGTGCCATCAGTGAGCTTGAGGGTGGTGGAAACACCATATATTTT CAISELEGGGNTIYF TRBJ1-3 - - 15 TRBV10-3
TGTGCCAGCAGCTTAAGGGATTGGGACAAGGCTTTCTTT CASSLRDWDKAFF TRBJ1-1 - - 13 TRBV11-2
TGTGCCACCAGTGATACAGGGGGGCCCGTTCCCACAGATACGCAGTATTTT CATSDTGGPVPTDTQYF TRBJ2-3 TRBD1 - 17 TRBV24-1
TGTGCCTGGAGTGACCGGGACTGGTCCAATCAGCCCCAGCATTTT CAWSDRDWSNQPQHF TRBJ1-5 - once 15 TRBV30
TGTGCCAGCCGCGGAGGGGGGGCTAGCGAGAACACCGGGGAGCTGTTTTTT CASRGGGASENTGELFF TRBJ2-2 - - 17 TRBV9